The source of this T cell receptor (beta chain) is a study of blood T cell repertoires in COVID-19. Overall study context: Samples of COVID-19 (acute and convalescent) were obtained from the United States, Italy and Spain. In each case, the material was cDNA or gDNA derived from T cells, B-cell-depleted T cells, or PBMCs.

How the authors handled the data: Amplified reference gene primers provided the basis for estimating nucleated cell counts. Clones were sequenced by immunoSEQ multiplex PCR, and TCRdb holds only the in-frame ones, with some missing. V, J and clone size reflect that table, while D and trimming were determined from the DNA. The repertoire consists of 120,000 or so clones, with about four fifths occurring once and the leading ten covering 16%. This TCR was sampled from a man in his 60s with active or convalescent COVID-19. The sequencing sample was made of peripheral blood.

CDR3 DNA: TGTGCCACCAGTGATTGGAAGACTAGCGGGATCTACGAGCAGTACTTC. Translating it yields CATSDWKTSGIYEQYF. V usage is TRBV24-1 and J usage is TRBJ2-7, with 11 bases identical to TRBD2. Germline V gene data show CDR1 as KGHDR and CDR2 as SFDVKD. The CDR3 has 16 residues. V lost 2 bases to trimming and J lost 3 bases; unmatched junction nucleotides: 5.